The 26 T cell receptor beta chains in this list originate from one sample, sequenced in a study of blood T cell repertoires in COVID-19. TCRdb keeps only in-frame clones here, not all; method: immunoSEQ multiplex PCR. The table includes about 390,000 clones, around 87% detected once. Sequenced input: peripheral blood. The receptors here all came from a woman aged 60-75 years with COVID-19, enrolled during active disease.

The rearrangement uses TRBV28 and TRBJ2-2, with a weak D call TRBD2 (6 bases). The CDR3 length is 19 residues. The germline V and J ends were trimmed by 7 bases and 0 bases, with 24 bases remaining between them. Germline assignment: CDR1 MDHEN and CDR2 SYDVKM. In DNA, the CDR3 is TGTGCCAGCACCCAGATGGGTCTAGCGCCTAGATCGAACACCGGGGAGCTGTTTTTT. This sequence encodes CASTQMGLAPRSNTGELFF.

The CDR3 protein is CASSRLTGGVNTEAFF. Written as DNA, the CDR3 is TGTGCCAGCAGCCGGTTGACAGGGGGAGTGAACACTGAAGCTTTCTTT. V and J are TRBV7-7 and TRBJ1-1; 9 nucleotides align to TRBD1. Germline V lookup: CDR1 SSHAT, CDR2 FNYEAQ (reference sequence). The V gene end was trimmed by 5 bases and the J gene end by 0 bases; junction bases not matched to a gene: 7. The CDR3 is made up of 16 amino acids. The whole variable domain, remainder taken from reference TRBV7-7 and TRBJ1-1, is GAGVSQSPRYKVTKRGQDVTLRCDPISSHATLYWYQQALGQGPEFLTYFNYEAQPDKSGLPSDRFSAERPEGSISTLTIQRTEQRDSAMYRCASSRLTGGVNTEAFFGQGTRLTVV.

This clone was counted between two and nine times. The rearrangement uses TRBV7-7 and TRBJ2-3; TRBD2 agrees at 13 bases. Germline trimming cut 4 bases from V and 3 bases from J; bases unmatched to any gene: 4. The CDR3 is 16 residues long. Germline CDR1 is SSHAT and CDR2 is FNYEAQ (reference sequence). The CDR3 loop reads CASSSGTSGVTDTQYF. The CDR3 DNA sequence: TGTGCCAGCAGCTCCGGGACTAGCGGGGTAACAGATACGCAGTATTTT. The whole variable domain, remainder taken from reference TRBV7-7 and TRBJ2-3, is GAGVSQSPRYKVTKRGQDVTLRCDPISSHATLYWYQQALGQGPEFLTYFNYEAQPDKSGLPSDRFSAERPEGSISTLTIQRTEQRDSAMYRCASSSGTSGVTDTQYFGPGTRLTVL.

The rearrangement uses TRBV5-4 and TRBJ1-2, with 10 nucleotides matching TRBD1. The CDR3 is 18 amino acids. V was pared by 9 bases and J by 6 bases, with 23 bases of the junction left unmatched. Germline CDR1 reads SGHNT; CDR2 reads YYREEE (reference sequence). In DNA, the CDR3 is TGTGCCATCAGACAGGGGGCGTCCAGGGGGACAATTAATAATGGCTACACCTTC. It codes for CAIRQGASRGTINNGYTF.

The CDR3 loop reads CASSMRGQGRYGYTF. CDR3 in DNA: TGTGCCAGTAGTATGCGAGGACAGGGTCGGTATGGCTACACCTTC. The V call is TRBV19, the J call TRBJ1-2; TRBD1 agrees at 8 bases. The length of the CDR3 is 15 residues. Looked up from germline, CDR1 is LNHDA and CDR2 is SQIVND (reference sequence). The ends lost 3 bases at V and 5 bases at J; junction bases unmatched: 8.

The chain has TRBV7-9 and TRBJ2-7, with D perhaps matching TRBD1 (6 bases). CDR3 length: 14 amino acids. Trimming shortened V by 5 bases and J by 4 bases, and 15 bases separated the two germline ends. CDR1 SEHNR and CDR2 FQNEAQ come from the germline V gene (reference sequence). Written as DNA, the CDR3 is TGTGCCAGCAGCCCCTCCGGGACAAGATACGAGCAGTACTTC. This codes for CASSPSGTRYEQYF.

This clone has only one observation. This rearrangement joins TRBV19 to TRBJ1-5; D not certain. V was shortened by 5 bases and J by 7 bases, with 12 bases between the two germline ends. Germline CDR1 LNHDA, CDR2 SQIVND (reference sequence). The CDR3 length is 13 residues. The DNA of the CDR3 is TGTGCCAGTAGTCCGCGCCCAGGACAGCCCCAGCATTTT. Its protein is CASSPRPGQPQHF.

The table lists this clone with a few counts. As DNA, the CDR3 is TGTGCCAGCAGCGTAGCTAGCGGGGGCCGACCTTTCGCTTACAATGAGCAGTTCTTC. The encoded protein is CASSVASGGRPFAYNEQFF. The rearrangement links TRBV9 to TRBJ2-1, with 10 bases fitting TRBD2. The CDR3 is made up of 19 amino acids. V shed 0 bases and J 4 bases; nucleotides not matched to a gene: 13. Germline V lookup: CDR1 SGDLS, CDR2 YYNGEE.

Only one count was recorded for this clone. V gene TRBV5-1 combines with J gene TRBJ1-1; weak D call: TRBD1 (5 bases). Between the trimmed V and J ends, which lost 3 bases and 1 base, there was a span of 10 bases. The V gene's germline CDR1 is SGHRS and CDR2 YFSETQ. The length of the CDR3 is 14 residues. In nucleotides, the CDR3 is TGCGCCAGCAGCTACTCAGACAGGAACACTGAAGCTTTCTTT. It yields the protein CASSYSDRNTEAFF.

The chain couples TRBV4-1 to TRBJ1-2; D is possibly TRBD1 (6 bases). Per the germline V gene, CDR1 is MGHRA and CDR2 is YSYEKL. The CDR3 sequence is 15 residues long. Trimming cost V 4 bases and J 1 base, with 13 bases left between them. The CDR3 loop reads CASSREGHNNYGYTF. The CDR3 DNA reads TGCGCCAGCAGCCGAGAGGGACACAATAACTATGGCTACACCTTC.

Here the CDR3 reads CASCSGGAYEQYF. CDR3 nucleotide sequence: TGTGCCAGCTGTAGCGGGGGGGCCTACGAGCAGTACTTC. The V call is TRBV28, the J call TRBJ2-7; 11 nucleotides line up with TRBD2. Germline-derived CDR1 and CDR2 are MDHEN and SYDVKM. This CDR3 contains 13 residues. The ends lost 8 bases at V and 2 bases at J; junction bases unmatched: 2.

This clone was recorded many times. Other DNA sequences in the sample encode the same CDR3. V and J are TRBV18 and TRBJ1-2; D remains ambiguous. V was shortened by 4 bases and J by 3 bases, with 9 bases between the two germline ends. CDR1 is KGHSH and CDR2 is LQKENI in the germline V gene. There are 13 residues in the CDR3. CDR3 sequence: CASSLGRDYGYTF. The CDR3 DNA sequence: TGTGCCAGCTCACTTGGGAGGGACTATGGCTACACCTTC.

The gene calls are TRBV6-5 and TRBJ2-3; TRBD1 might be the D (5 bases). The V end was cut by 6 bases, the J end by 4 bases, with 11 bases between. Germline V gene lookup returns CDR1 MNHEY and CDR2 SVGAGI. The CDR3 has 13 amino acids. CDR3 bases: TGTGCCAGCAGAAAGCTGACAGCAGATACGCAGTATTTT. This translates into CASRKLTADTQYF.

This chain uses TRBV7-8 with TRBJ2-1; D uncertain. Germline V lookup: CDR1 SGHVS, CDR2 FQNEAQ. Deletions cut 0 bases from V and 6 bases from J, with 9 bases between. The CDR3 consists of 14 residues. CDR3 sequence reads: CASSLAPQVNEQFF. CDR3 nucleotides: TGTGCCAGCAGCTTAGCGCCGCAGGTCAATGAGCAGTTCTTC.

V gene TRBV5-6 combines with J gene TRBJ2-1; 11 bases are a match to TRBD2. The trim removed 4 bases at V and 3 bases at J, leaving 3 bases unmatched. This CDR3 region has 15 residues. CDR1 SGHDT and CDR2 YYEEEE come from the germline V gene. The chain's CDR3 is CASSALAGGYNEQFF. The CDR3 DNA follows: TGTGCCAGCAGCGCCCTAGCGGGGGGCTACAATGAGCAGTTCTTC. Using reference TRBV5-6 and TRBJ2-1 for the parts outside the CDR3, the full variable domain is DAGVTQSPTHLIKTRGQQVTLRCSPKSGHDTVSWYQQALGQGPQFIFQYYEEEERQRGNFPDRFSGHQFPNYSSELNVNALLLGDSALYLCASSALAGGYNEQFFGPGTRLTVL.

The V and J genes are TRBV5-5 and TRBJ1-1; TRBD1 matches 8 bases. The CDR3 sequence is 14 residues long. V was clipped by 4 bases and J by 9 bases; unmatched bases: 11. CDR1 and CDR2 from the germline V gene are SGHKS and YYEKEE (reference sequence). DNA for the CDR3: TGTGCCAGCAGCGGGGGGATTCGACAGGGGAAAGCTTTCTTT. Translation gives CASSGGIRQGKAFF.

This clone was counted only a few times. The chain links TRBV2 to TRBJ1-6; tentative D call: TRBD1 (6 bases). Germline V gene lookup returns CDR1 SNHLY and CDR2 FYNNEI. The CDR3 is made up of 14 amino acids. Trimming removed 4 bases from V and 5 bases from J, with 9 bases in between. The DNA for the CDR3 is TGTGCCAGCAGTGTCTGGACAGATAATTCACCCCTCCACTTT. Amino acids: CASSVWTDNSPLHF. The full variable domain, in which reference TRBV2 and TRBJ1-6 provide the parts outside the CDR3, is EPEVTQTPSHQVTQMGQEVILRCVPISNHLYFYWYRQILGQKVEFLVSFYNNEISEKSEIFDDQFSVERPDGSNFTLKIRSTKLEDSAMYFCASSVWTDNSPLHFGNGTRLTVT.

The rearrangement joins TRBV2 to TRBJ2-3; TRBD2 matches 15 bases. J gave up 3 bases and V 5 bases, and 9 bases lay outside the gene matches. Germline CDR1 and CDR2: SNHLY and FYNNEI. The CDR3 has 18 amino acids. The DNA for the CDR3 is TGTGCCAGCAGTACCCGGACTAGCGGGGGGGATGGAACAGATACGCAGTATTTT. This codes for CASSTRTSGGDGTDTQYF.

The V gene is TRBV11-2, the J gene TRBJ2-7; TRBD1 matches 8 bases. Per germline, CDR1 SGHAT and CDR2 FQNNGV. Losses at the gene ends were 6 bases for V and 3 bases for J; bases not matched to a gene: 34. CDR3 length: 23 amino acids. CDR3 sequence: CASSKSRETRDRWFGGWDYEQYF. For the CDR3, the DNA is TGTGCCAGCAGTAAATCACGCGAAACCCGGGACAGGTGGTTTGGGGGGTGGGACTACGAGCAGTACTTC.

The chain is built from TRBV13 and TRBJ1-2; 8 bases line up with TRBD1. With V trimmed by 5 bases and J by 5 bases, 13 bases remained unmatched. Germline-derived CDR1 and CDR2 are PRHDT and FYEKMQ (reference sequence). The CDR3 is made up of 16 amino acids. The CDR3 DNA is TGTGCCAGCAGCCTTAAACCCCAAACAGGGGGTTATGGCTACACCTTC. Protein sequence: CASSLKPQTGGYGYTF.

This clone was observed at least ten times. The chain is built from TRBV28 and TRBJ1-2; D is perhaps TRBD1 (6 bases). Trimming took off 3 bases at V and 4 bases at J, with 12 bases between the two ends. CDR3 length equals 14 residues. Germline CDR1 is MDHEN and CDR2 is SYDVKM. CDR3 sequence: CASSLAGAVYGYTF. The CDR3 DNA sequence: TGTGCCAGCAGTTTGGCAGGGGCGGTCTATGGCTACACCTTC.

The chain employs TRBV7-2 and TRBJ2-4; 8 nucleotides agree with TRBD2. CDR3 length: 16 amino acids. V lost 3 bases and J lost 0; bases outside the gene matches: 4. Germline CDR1 and CDR2: SGHTA and FQGNSA. CDR3 coding DNA: TGTGCCAGCAGCTTTAGCGGGGTCCTAGCCAAAAACATTCAGTACTTC. It is translated as CASSFSGVLAKNIQYF.

V is TRBV18 and J is TRBJ2-3; 11 bases are shared with TRBD2. Losses at the gene ends were 0 bases for V and 5 bases for J; bases not matched to a gene: 4. CDR3 length: 16 amino acids. CDR1 is KGHSH and CDR2 is LQKENI in the germline V gene. CDR3 bases: TGTGCCAGCTCACCACCTACTAGCGGGGGCCGAGATACGCAGTATTTT. Translation: CASSPPTSGGRDTQYF.

The CDR3 spells CASTNRGWETQYF. CDR3 DNA sequence: TGTGCCAGCACCAACAGGGGTTGGGAGACCCAGTACTTC. This chain links TRBV13 with TRBJ2-5; 7 nucleotides align to TRBD1. The germline V gene encodes CDR1 PRHDT and CDR2 FYEKMQ (reference sequence). V shed 7 bases and J 5 bases; nucleotides not matched to a gene: 7. The CDR3 has 13 amino acids. The whole variable domain, remainder taken from reference TRBV13 and TRBJ2-5, is AAGVIQSPRHLIKEKRETATLKCYPIPRHDTVYWYQQGPGQDPQFLISFYEKMQSDKGSIPDRFSAQQFSDYHSELNMSSLELGDSALYFCASTNRGWETQYFGPGTRLLVL.

The chain carries TRBV5-1 and TRBJ2-1; 10 positions match TRBD2. The V segment lost 3 bases and the J segment 7 bases; nucleotides outside the gene matches: 10. This CDR3 comprises 16 residues. CDR1 is SGHRS, CDR2 YFSETQ, per germline. This chain's CDR3 is CASSSSPSGGGNEQFF. In DNA form, the CDR3 reads TGCGCCAGCAGCTCATCCCCTAGCGGGGGCGGTAATGAGCAGTTCTTC.

The CDR3 reads CASSSQGMMAEAFF. DNA for the CDR3: TGCGCCAGCAGCTCTCAGGGGATGATGGCTGAAGCTTTCTTT. The chain combines TRBV5-1 with TRBJ1-1, with D perhaps TRBD1 (6 bases). In germline, CDR1 is SGHRS, CDR2 YFSETQ. This CDR3 is built from 14 residues. Deletions cut 3 bases from V and 6 bases from J, with 15 bases between.